These T cell receptor beta chains were read from a single sample in a study of CD8 T cells in Susac syndrome. TCRdb ran MiXCR on the immunoSEQ multiplex PCR reads and lists one entry per CDR3 protein. The repertoire holds about 2,000 distinct CDR3 sequences, with 69% as singletons. Sequencing was performed on CD8+ TEMRA cells from PBMCs. The receptors were gathered from a human donor with Susac syndrome. Each CDR3 is given with its conserved first and last residue. D genes are given only for firm matches. Clone size is stated in some rows and not others, as once, few, many or a class when expanded.

TRBV3-1,.,TRBD1,TRBJ1-2,CASSQTGSMYGYTF,TGTGCCAGCAGCCAGACAGGGAGTATGTATGGCTACACCTTC
TRBV29-1,.,.,TRBJ1-2,CSFDEGGTEAYGYTF,TGCAGCTTCGACGAAGGGGGGACCGAAGCCTATGGCTACACCTTC
TRBV3-1,.,TRBD2,TRBJ2-1,CASSHPKGLVWNEQFF,TGTGCCAGCAGCCATCCCAAGGGACTAGTGTGGAATGAGCAGTTCTTC
TRBV15,.,TRBD2,TRBJ2-2,CATSRARAGLGGGAQTGELFF,TGTGCCACCAGCAGAGCACGGGCTGGGCTTGGCGGGGGGGCACAGACCGGGGAGCTGTTTTTT
TRBV5-6,few,TRBD2,TRBJ2-2,CASSPFSAGGRSGELFF,TGTGCCAGCAGCCCGTTCTCCGCGGGGGGAAGGTCCGGGGAGCTGTTTTTT
TRBV7-2,.,.,TRBJ2-5,CASSLGPVGRTPQETQYF,TGTGCCAGCAGCTTAGGTCCGGTGGGACGGACCCCTCAAGAGACCCAGTACTTC
TRBV6-5,.,TRBD1,TRBJ1-2,CASSSAFGQGARVYGYTF,TGTGCCAGCAGTTCCGCGTTCGGACAGGGGGCTAGGGTATATGGCTACACCTTC
TRBV29-1,few,.,TRBJ2-3,CSVEALDGSTDTQYF,TGCAGCGTTGAGGCCCTGGACGGGAGCACAGATACGCAGTATTTT
TRBV4-2,.,TRBD2,TRBJ2-2,CASSHTSGGYTGELFF,TGTGCCAGCAGCCACACTAGCGGGGGGTACACCGGGGAGCTGTTTTTT
TRBV12-3/TRBV12-4,once,.,TRBJ2-3,CASSLGVRDTQYF,TGTGCCAGCAGTTTGGGGGTTAGAGATACGCAGTATTTT
TRBV12-3/TRBV12-4,.,.,TRBJ1-1,CASSPPGGRNTEAFF,TGTGCCAGCAGTCCACCGGGGGGGCGGAACACTGAAGCTTTCTTT